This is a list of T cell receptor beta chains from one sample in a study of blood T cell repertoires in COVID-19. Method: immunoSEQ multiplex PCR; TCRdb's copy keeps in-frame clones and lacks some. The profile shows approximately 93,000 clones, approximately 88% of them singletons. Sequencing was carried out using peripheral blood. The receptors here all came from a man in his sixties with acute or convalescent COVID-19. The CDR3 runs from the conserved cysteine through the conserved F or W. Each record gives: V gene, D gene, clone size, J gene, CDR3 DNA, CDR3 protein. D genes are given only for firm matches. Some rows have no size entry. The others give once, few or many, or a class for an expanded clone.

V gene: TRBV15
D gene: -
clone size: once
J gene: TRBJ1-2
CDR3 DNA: TGTGCCACCAGCAGAGAACGAACGAGCGGCGGCTACACCTTC
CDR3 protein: CATSRERTSGGYTF

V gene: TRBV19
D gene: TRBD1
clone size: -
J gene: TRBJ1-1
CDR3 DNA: TGTGCCAGTAGTATTTCTGCAGGGGGCACTGAAGCTTTCTTT
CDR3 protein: CASSISAGGTEAFF

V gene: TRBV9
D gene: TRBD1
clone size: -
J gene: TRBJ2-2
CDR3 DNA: TGTGCCAGCAGCGCCCGACAGGGGGCTCTCGGGGAGCTGTTTTTT
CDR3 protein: CASSARQGALGELFF

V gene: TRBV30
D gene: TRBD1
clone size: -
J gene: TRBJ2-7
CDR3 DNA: TGTGCCTGGAAACGACAGGGGACCTACGAGCAGTACTTC
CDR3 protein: CAWKRQGTYEQYF

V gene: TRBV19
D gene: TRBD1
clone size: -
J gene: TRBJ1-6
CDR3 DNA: TGTGCCAGTAGCGAGGGGGCTTCCTATAATTCACCCCTCCACTTT
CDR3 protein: CASSEGASYNSPLHF

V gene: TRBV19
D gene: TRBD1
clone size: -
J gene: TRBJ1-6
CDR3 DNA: TGTGCCAGTAGTATTTTGGGGACAGGGAAGGAGTCACCCCTCCACTTT
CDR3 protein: CASSILGTGKESPLHF

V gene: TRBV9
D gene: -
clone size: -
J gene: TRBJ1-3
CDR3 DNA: TGTGCCAGCAGCCCCCGGTCGAGCTCTGGAAACACCATATATTTT
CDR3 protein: CASSPRSSSGNTIYF

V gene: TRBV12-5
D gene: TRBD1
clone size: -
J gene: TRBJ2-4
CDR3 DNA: TGTGCTAGTGGTTTGGTACTGAGGGAGACAGGGGAGTTTGGGACCAAAAACATTCAGTACTTC
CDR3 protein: CASGLVLRETGEFGTKNIQYF

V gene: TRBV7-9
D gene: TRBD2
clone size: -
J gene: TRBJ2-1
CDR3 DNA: TGTGCCAGCAGCCCCCCGGGACTAGTCGAGGGTGAGCAGTTCTTC
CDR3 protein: CASSPPGLVEGEQFF

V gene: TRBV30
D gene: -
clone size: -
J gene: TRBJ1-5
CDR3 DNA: TGTGCCTGGAGTGCAGAGGGTAGCAATCAGCCCCAGCATTTT
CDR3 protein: CAWSAEGSNQPQHF

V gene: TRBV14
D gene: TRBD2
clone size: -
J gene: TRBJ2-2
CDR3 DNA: TGTGCCAGCCTGGATAGCGGGAGGGCCCTCGTGGGCACCGGGGAGCTGTTTTTT
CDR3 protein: CASLDSGRALVGTGELFF

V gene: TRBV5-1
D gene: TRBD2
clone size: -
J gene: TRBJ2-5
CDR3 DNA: TGCGCCAGCAGCTTGACTAGCGGGGGTCCCCAAGAGACCCAGTACTTC
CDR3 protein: CASSLTSGGPQETQYF

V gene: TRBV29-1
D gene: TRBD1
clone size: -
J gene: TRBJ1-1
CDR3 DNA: TGCAGCGTTGACGGACAGGGAAGAACTGAAGCTTTCTTT
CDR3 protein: CSVDGQGRTEAFF

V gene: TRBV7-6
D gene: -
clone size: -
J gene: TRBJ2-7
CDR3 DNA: TGTGCCAGCAGCTTAGTATCGGGACATGGCCTATTGTACGAGCAGTACTTC
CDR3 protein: CASSLVSGHGLLYEQYF

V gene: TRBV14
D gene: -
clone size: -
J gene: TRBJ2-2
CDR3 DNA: TGTGCCAGCAGCCAAGCGGGCACCGGGGAGCTGTTTTTT
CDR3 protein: CASSQAGTGELFF

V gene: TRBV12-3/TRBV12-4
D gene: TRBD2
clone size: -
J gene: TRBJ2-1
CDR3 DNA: TGTGCCACCGAGGGACTAGCGAGCAATGAGCAGTTCTTC
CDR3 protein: CATEGLASNEQFF

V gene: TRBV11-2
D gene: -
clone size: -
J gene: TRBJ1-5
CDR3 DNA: TGTGCCAGCAGCTTATCGTCAGGGGGCAATCAGCCCCAGCATTTT
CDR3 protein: CASSLSSGGNQPQHF

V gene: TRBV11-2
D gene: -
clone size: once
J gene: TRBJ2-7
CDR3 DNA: TGTGCCAGCAGCTTAGAGCGGTCCTACGAGCAGTACTTC
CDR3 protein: CASSLERSYEQYF

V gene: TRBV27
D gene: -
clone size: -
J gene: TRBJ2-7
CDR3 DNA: TGTGCCAGCAGCAGTCTAGAGTACTACGAGCAGTACTTC
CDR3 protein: CASSSLEYYEQYF

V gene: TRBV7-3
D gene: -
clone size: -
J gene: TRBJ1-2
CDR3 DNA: TGTGCCAGCAGCCCTAGCGGACAGCTTAACTATGGCTACACCTTC
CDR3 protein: CASSPSGQLNYGYTF

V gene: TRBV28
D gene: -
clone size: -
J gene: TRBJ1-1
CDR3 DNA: TGTGCCAGCAGTCCCCTGACACCTAACACTGAAGCTTTCTTT
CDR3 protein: CASSPLTPNTEAFF

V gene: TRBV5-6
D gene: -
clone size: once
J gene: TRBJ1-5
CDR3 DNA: TGTGCCAGCAGCAAGACAGCTAATCAGCCCCAGCATTTT
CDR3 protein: CASSKTANQPQHF

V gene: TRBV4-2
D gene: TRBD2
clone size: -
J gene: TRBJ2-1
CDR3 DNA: TGTGCCAGCAGCCAAGAGGGGGGGAGCTCCTACAATGAGCAGTTCTTC
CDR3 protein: CASSQEGGSSYNEQFF

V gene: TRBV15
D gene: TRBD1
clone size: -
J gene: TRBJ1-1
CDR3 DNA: TGTGCCACCAGCAGAGGGGACAGGATTCACACTGAAGCTTTCTTT
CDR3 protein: CATSRGDRIHTEAFF

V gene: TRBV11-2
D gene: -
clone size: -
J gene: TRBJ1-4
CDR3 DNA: TGTGCCACCTCGCCCGGGTATAATGAAAAACTGTTTTTT
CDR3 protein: CATSPGYNEKLFF

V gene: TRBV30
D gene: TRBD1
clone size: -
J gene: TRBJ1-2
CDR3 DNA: TGTGCCTACGGGACAGGCTATGGCTACACCTTC
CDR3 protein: CAYGTGYGYTF

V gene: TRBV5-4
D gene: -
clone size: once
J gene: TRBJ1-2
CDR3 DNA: TGTGCCAGCAGGCCGACTGATAACTATGGCTACACCTTC
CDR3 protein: CASRPTDNYGYTF

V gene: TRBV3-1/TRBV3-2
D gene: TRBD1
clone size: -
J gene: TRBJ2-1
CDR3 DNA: TGTGCCAGCAGCCAAGGGGACAGGGTTATGTTCTTC
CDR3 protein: CASSQGDRVMFF

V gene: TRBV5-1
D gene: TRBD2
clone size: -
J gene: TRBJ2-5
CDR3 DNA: TGCGCCAGCAGGATATACGCGGGGGGGTACCAAGAGACCCAGTACTTC
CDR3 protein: CASRIYAGGYQETQYF

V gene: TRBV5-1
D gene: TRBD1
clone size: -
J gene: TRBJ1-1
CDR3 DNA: TGCGCCAGCAGCTTGGGACAGGGTGGCACTGAAGCTTTCTTT
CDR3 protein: CASSLGQGGTEAFF

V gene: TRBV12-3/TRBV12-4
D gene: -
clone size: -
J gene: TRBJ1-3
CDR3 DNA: TGTGCCAGCAGTCTCCGCTCTGGAAACACCATATATTTT
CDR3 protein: CASSLRSGNTIYF

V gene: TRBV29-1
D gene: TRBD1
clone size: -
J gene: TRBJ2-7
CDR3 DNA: TGCAGCGTCGGGACAGACTACGAGCAGTACTTC
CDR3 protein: CSVGTDYEQYF

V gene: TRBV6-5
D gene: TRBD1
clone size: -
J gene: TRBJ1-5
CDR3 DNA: TGTGCCAGCAGCGCCCGACAGGGAGGTTATCAGCCCCAGCATTTT
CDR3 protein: CASSARQGGYQPQHF

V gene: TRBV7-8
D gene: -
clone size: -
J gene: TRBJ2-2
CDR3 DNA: TGTGCCAGCAGCTTATATAGGGGAATCGGGGAGCTGTTTTTT
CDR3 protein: CASSLYRGIGELFF